These T cell receptor beta chains were read from a single sample in a study of long-term antiretroviral therapy in people with HIV. Generated by immunoSEQ multiplex PCR, the TCRdb table keeps only in-frame clones and is missing some. The repertoire has 25,000 to 40,000 clones, 87% of them found once; the top ten carry around 13%. This sample comprised unsorted PBMCs, obtained 1.1 years after starting antiretroviral therapy. The receptors stem from a man younger than 30 with HIV. CDR3s include the opening cysteine and the closing phenylalanine or tryptophan.

V gene: TRBV2
J gene: TRBJ2-5
CDR3 protein: CASIPGTSGRYRETQYF

V gene: TRBV19
J gene: TRBJ2-5
CDR3 protein: CASSSGTSGRRETQYF

V gene: TRBV6-6
J gene: TRBJ2-7
CDR3 protein: CASRETGKFDEQYF

V gene: TRBV2
J gene: TRBJ2-4
CDR3 protein: CASKKDSKNIQYF

V gene: TRBV2
J gene: TRBJ2-7
CDR3 protein: CASSEGRLAANSYEQYF

V gene: TRBV4-2
J gene: TRBJ1-4
CDR3 protein: CASSQDRGQGNEKLFF

V gene: TRBV5-1
J gene: TRBJ2-5
CDR3 protein: CASRGTLQETQYF

V gene: TRBV5-1
J gene: TRBJ1-2
CDR3 protein: CASSLAGQSYGYTF

V gene: TRBV4-3
J gene: TRBJ2-7
CDR3 protein: CASSQSKAYEQYF

V gene: TRBV7-9
J gene: TRBJ1-1
CDR3 protein: CASSRGLKAFF

V gene: TRBV7-2
J gene: TRBJ2-3
CDR3 protein: CASSLVASGVYTDTQYF

V gene: TRBV5-1
J gene: TRBJ2-7
CDR3 protein: CASSLVSYGAHEQYF

V gene: TRBV28
J gene: TRBJ1-2
CDR3 protein: CASSNPGQPNYGYTF

V gene: TRBV19
J gene: TRBJ1-2
CDR3 protein: CASISGRGYGYTF

V gene: TRBV5-1
J gene: TRBJ2-1
CDR3 protein: CASSDGLAGVDEQFF

V gene: TRBV7-9
J gene: TRBJ2-2
CDR3 protein: CASSPYGGRTGELFF

V gene: TRBV5-6
J gene: TRBJ2-7
CDR3 protein: CASSSLIKGRGSSYF

V gene: TRBV19
J gene: TRBJ2-1
CDR3 protein: CASSMERETYNEQFF

V gene: TRBV5-1
J gene: TRBJ1-2
CDR3 protein: CASASGQEIPYTF

V gene: TRBV19
J gene: TRBJ1-2
CDR3 protein: CASSRGQGANYGYTF

V gene: TRBV7-9
J gene: TRBJ2-2
CDR3 protein: CASSPRLPAGDTGELFF

V gene: TRBV1
J gene: TRBJ2-1
CDR3 protein: CTSSRRTSGRRISVGQFF

V gene: TRBV6-1
J gene: TRBJ1-3
CDR3 protein: CASSEALTGGSSGNTIYF

V gene: TRBV30
J gene: TRBJ2-5
CDR3 protein: CAWDGGGVGKTQYF

V gene: TRBV5-1
J gene: TRBJ1-1
CDR3 protein: CASSGEMNTEAFF

V gene: TRBV7-9
J gene: TRBJ2-5
CDR3 protein: CASSSIIETQYF

V gene: TRBV12-5
J gene: TRBJ1-5
CDR3 protein: CASGLVREYSNQPQHF

V gene: TRBV9
J gene: TRBJ2-7
CDR3 protein: CASSGPTKLNEQYF

V gene: TRBV2
J gene: TRBJ1-2
CDR3 protein: CASRLGDRYGYTF

V gene: TRBV30
J gene: TRBJ1-2
CDR3 protein: CAWRVTGRNYGYTF

V gene: TRBV6-5
J gene: TRBJ2-1
CDR3 protein: CASSYGHRDVVF